The 2 T cell receptor beta chains presented below share a single source sample, sequenced in a study of tissue T cells after allogeneic stem cell transplantation. The protocol was immunoSEQ multiplex PCR, while the TCRdb copy is restricted to in-frame clones and leaves out a portion. The sample has tens of thousands of clones, less than 75% seen once. Material: tissue from the ileum, obtained at autopsy. The receptor set was obtained from an older female donor with lung cancer.

J is TRBJ2-3 and V is TRBV30; the D is unclear. This CDR3 has 13 amino acids. CDR1 GTSNPN and CDR2 SVGIG come from the germline V gene (reference sequence). Trimming pared 2 bases from V and 14 bases from J, leaving 20 bases between. CDR3 in amino acids: CAWSLSPAPPRYF. CDR3 DNA: TGTGCCTGGAGTCTATCCCCGGCCCCCCCCCGGTATTTT.

J is TRBJ2-7 and V is TRBV6-2 or TRBV6-3; 10 positions match TRBD1. V was pared by 5 bases and J by 2 bases, with 6 bases of the junction left unmatched. The germline V gene encodes CDR1 MNHEY and CDR2 SVGEGT. The CDR3 length is 15 residues. For the CDR3, the DNA is TGTGCCAGCAGTGAGGGACAGGGGAGAACCTACGAGCAGTACTTC. It codes for CASSEGQGRTYEQYF.